This record covers a single T cell receptor beta chain. This entry belongs to a study of blood T cells in healthy people across ages. Russia was home to the donors, healthy Caucasian individuals aged 6 to 90. Combining a sample-barcoded 5' primer with a J-beta primer mix, a second PCR ran for roughly 7 to 12 cycles. From the 5' RACE reads, TCRdb called clonotypes with MiXCR, one entry per CDR3 protein. The sample has fewer than 1,000,000 distinct CDR3 sequences; 44% are singletons. Sequences were obtained from blood. This receptor was identified in a man aged 55 to 70 in good health.

The CDR3 region has the DNA TGTGCCAGCAGTTATTCTTCGGGGGGCCCCTCCTACGAGCAGTACTTC. As protein: CASSYSSGGPSYEQYF. V usage is TRBV6-5 and J usage is TRBJ2-7; D is perhaps TRBD2 (7 bases). CDR1 and CDR2 (germline): MNHEY, SVGAGI. The CDR3 is 16 residues long. V gave up 3 bases and J gave up 0 bases, with 15 bases separating them.